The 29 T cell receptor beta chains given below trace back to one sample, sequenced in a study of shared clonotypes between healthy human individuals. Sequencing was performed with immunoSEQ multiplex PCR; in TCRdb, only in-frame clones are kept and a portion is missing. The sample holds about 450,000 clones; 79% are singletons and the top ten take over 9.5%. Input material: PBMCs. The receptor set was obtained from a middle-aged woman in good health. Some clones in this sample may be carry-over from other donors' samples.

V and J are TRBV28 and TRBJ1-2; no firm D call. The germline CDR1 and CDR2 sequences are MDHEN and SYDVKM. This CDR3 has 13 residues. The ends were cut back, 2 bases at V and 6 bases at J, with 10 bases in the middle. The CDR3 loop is CASSLRVGDGYTF. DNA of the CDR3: TGTGCCAGCAGTTTACGGGTGGGAGATGGCTACACCTTC.

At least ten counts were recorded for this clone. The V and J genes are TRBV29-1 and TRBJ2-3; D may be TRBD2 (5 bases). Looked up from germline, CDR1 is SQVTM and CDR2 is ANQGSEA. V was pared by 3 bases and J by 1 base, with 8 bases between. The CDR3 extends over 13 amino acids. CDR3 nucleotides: TGCAGCGTTGACCGGCGGGGCACAGATACGCAGTATTTT. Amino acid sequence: CSVDRRGTDTQYF.

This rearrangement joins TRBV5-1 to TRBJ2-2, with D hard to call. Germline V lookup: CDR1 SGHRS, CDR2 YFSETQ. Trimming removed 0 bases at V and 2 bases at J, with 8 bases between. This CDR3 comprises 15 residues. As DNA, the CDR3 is TGCGCCAGCAGCTTGGTTCATCCCAACACCGGGGAGCTGTTTTTT. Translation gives CASSLVHPNTGELFF.

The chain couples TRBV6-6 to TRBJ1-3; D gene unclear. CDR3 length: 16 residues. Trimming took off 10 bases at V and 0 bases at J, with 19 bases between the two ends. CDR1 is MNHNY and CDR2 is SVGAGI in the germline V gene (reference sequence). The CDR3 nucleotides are TGTGCCACGAGCTATGGGATCCCTTCCTCTGGAAACACCATATATTTT. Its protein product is CATSYGIPSSGNTIYF.

CDR3 nucleotides: TGTGCCAGCAGCCCCCCGGGTGGCGGGAGCTCCTACAATGAGCAGTTCTTC. It specifies CASSPPGGGSSYNEQFF. The J gene is TRBJ2-1, the V gene TRBV7-3, with 7 bases aligning to TRBD2. Trimming took 5 bases from V and 0 from J; bases not matched to a gene: 10. Per the germline V gene, CDR1 is SGHTA and CDR2 is FQGTGA. The CDR3 is 17 amino acids. Full variable domain (missing parts from reference TRBV7-3 and TRBJ2-1): GAGVSQTPSNKVTEKGKYVELRCDPISGHTALYWYRQSLGQGPEFLIYFQGTGAADDSGLPNDRFFAVRPEGSVSTLKIQRTERGDSAVYLCASSPPGGGSSYNEQFFGPGTRLTVL.

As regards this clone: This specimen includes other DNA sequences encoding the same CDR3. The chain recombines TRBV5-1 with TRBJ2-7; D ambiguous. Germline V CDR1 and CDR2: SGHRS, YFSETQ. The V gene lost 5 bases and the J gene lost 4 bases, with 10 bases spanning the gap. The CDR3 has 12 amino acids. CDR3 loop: CASSLSGYEQYF. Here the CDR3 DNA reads TGCGCCAGCAGTCTCAGTGGGTACGAGCAGTACTTC.

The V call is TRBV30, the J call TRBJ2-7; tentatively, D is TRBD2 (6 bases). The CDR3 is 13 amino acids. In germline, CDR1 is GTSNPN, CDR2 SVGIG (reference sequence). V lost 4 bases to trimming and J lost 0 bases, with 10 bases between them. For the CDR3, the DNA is TGTGCCTGGATAGGAGGGGCCTCCTACGAGCAGTACTTC. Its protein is CAWIGGASYEQYF.

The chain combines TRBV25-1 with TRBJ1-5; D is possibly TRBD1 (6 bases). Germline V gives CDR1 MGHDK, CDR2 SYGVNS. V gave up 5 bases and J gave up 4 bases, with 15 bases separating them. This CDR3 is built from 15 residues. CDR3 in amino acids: CASSPSQGFNQPQHF. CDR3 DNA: TGTGCCAGCAGTCCCTCCCAGGGGTTTAATCAGCCCCAGCATTTT.

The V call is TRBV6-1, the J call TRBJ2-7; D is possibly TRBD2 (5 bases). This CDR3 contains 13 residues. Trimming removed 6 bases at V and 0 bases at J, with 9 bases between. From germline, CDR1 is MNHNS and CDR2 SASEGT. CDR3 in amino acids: CASRPGLSYEQYF. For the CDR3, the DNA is TGTGCCAGCAGGCCTGGACTCTCCTACGAGCAGTACTTC.

This CDR3 is CASSSTTSGSSQYF. The CDR3 DNA reads as TGTGCCAGCAGCTCTACGACTAGCGGGAGTTCCCAGTACTTC. The chain uses TRBV7-2 and TRBJ2-7; 12 positions agree with TRBD2. The V gene's germline CDR1 is SGHTA and CDR2 FQGNSA. With 4 bases clipped from V and 10 bases from J, the junction kept 8 bases outside the gene matches. The CDR3 has 14 amino acids.

Here the CDR3 DNA reads TGTGCCAGCAGCCACTCGGGGCTAGCGGGAGTGAATGAGCAGTTCTTC. It encodes CASSHSGLAGVNEQFF. The V and J genes are TRBV4-2 and TRBJ2-1; 10 bases fit TRBD2. CDR3 length: 16 residues. Germline CDR1 and CDR2: LGHNA and YNFKEQ. V lost 3 bases to trimming and J lost 7 bases; unmatched junction nucleotides: 9.

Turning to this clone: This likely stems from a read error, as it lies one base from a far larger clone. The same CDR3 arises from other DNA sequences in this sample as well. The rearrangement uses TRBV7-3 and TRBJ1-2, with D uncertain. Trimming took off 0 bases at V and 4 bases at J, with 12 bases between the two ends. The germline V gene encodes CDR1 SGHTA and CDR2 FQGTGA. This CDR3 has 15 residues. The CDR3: CASSLTGTSLYGYTF. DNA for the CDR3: TGTGCCAGCAGCTTAACCGGAACGTCCCTCTATGGCTACACCTTC.

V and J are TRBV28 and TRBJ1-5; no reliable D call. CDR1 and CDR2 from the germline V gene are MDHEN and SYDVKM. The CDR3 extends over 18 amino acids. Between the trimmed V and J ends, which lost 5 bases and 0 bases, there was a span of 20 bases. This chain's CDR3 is CASSPAGRATNSNQPQHF. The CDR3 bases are TGTGCCAGCAGTCCGGCGGGTAGGGCAACTAATAGCAATCAGCCCCAGCATTTT.

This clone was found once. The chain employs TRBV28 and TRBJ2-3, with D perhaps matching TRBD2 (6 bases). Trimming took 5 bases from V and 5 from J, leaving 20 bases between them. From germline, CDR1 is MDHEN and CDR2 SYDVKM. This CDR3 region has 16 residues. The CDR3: CASSTPGLPFRDTQYF. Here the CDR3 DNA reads TGTGCCAGCAGTACCCCGGGACTCCCTTTTAGAGATACGCAGTATTTT.

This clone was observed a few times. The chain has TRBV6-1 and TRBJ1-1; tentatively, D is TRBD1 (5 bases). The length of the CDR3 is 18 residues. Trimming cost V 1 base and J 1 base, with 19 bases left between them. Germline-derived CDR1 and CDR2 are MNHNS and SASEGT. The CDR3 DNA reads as TGTGCCAGCAGTGAAGTCCCGGGGGGTGGGACGGCGAACACTGAAGCTTTCTTT. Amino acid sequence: CASSEVPGGGTANTEAFF.

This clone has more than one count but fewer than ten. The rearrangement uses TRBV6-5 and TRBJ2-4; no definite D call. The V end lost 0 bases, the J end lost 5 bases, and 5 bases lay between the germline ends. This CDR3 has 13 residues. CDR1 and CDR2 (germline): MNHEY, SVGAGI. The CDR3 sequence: CASSYSAENIQYF. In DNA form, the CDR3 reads TGTGCCAGCAGTTACTCGGCGGAAAACATTCAGTACTTC.

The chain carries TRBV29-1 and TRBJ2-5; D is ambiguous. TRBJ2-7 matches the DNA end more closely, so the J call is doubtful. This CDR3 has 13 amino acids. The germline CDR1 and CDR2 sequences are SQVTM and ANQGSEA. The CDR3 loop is CSVESTAAREQYF. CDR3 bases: TGCAGCGTTGAATCCACCGCAGCCCGCGAGCAGTACTTC.

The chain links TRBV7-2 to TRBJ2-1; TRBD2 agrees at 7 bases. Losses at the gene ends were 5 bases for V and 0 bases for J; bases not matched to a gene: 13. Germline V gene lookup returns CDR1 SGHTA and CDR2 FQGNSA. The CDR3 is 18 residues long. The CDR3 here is CASSRSRLAASSYNEQFF. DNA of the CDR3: TGTGCCAGCAGCAGATCTCGACTAGCAGCGAGCTCCTACAATGAGCAGTTCTTC.

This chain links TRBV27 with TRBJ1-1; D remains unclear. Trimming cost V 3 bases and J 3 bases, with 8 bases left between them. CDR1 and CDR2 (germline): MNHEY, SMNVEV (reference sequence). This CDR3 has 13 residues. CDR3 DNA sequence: TGTGCCAGCAGTTTGCGCAGAGACACTGAAGCTTTCTTT. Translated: CASSLRRDTEAFF.

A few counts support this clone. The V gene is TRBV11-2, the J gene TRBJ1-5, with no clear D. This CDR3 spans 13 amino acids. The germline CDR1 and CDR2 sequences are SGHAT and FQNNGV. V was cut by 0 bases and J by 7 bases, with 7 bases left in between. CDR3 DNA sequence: TGTGCCAGCAGCTTAGATTTACGCCAGCCCCAGCATTTT. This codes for CASSLDLRQPQHF.

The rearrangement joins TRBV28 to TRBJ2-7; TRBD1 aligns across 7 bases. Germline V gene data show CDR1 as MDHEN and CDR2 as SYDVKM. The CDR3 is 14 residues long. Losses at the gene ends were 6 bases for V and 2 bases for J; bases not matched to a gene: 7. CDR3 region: CASSSRQGTYEQYF. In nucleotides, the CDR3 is TGTGCCAGCAGCTCACGACAGGGAACCTACGAGCAGTACTTC. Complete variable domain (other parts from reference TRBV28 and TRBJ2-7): DVKVTQSSRYLVKRTGEKVFLECVQDMDHENMFWYRQDPGLGLRLIYFSYDVKMKEKGDIPEGYSVSREKKERFSLILESASTNQTSMYLCASSSRQGTYEQYFGPGTRLTVT.

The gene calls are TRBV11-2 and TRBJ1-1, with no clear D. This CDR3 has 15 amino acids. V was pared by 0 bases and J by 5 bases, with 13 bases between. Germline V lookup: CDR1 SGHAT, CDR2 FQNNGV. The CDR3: CASSLDWAGSTEAFF. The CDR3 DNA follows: TGTGCCAGCAGCTTAGATTGGGCAGGTTCAACTGAAGCTTTCTTT.

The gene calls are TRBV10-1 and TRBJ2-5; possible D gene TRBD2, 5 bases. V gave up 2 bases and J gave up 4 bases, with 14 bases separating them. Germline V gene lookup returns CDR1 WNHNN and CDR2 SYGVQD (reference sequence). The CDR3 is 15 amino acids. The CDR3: CASSEHGSGRETQYF. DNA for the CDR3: TGCGCCAGCAGTGAGCATGGGAGTGGCCGAGAGACCCAGTACTTC.

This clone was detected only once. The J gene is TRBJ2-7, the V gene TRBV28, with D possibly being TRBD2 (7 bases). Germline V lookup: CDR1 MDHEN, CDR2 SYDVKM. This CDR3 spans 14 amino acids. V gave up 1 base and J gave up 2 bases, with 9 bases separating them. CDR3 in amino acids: CASSLLRGPYEQYF. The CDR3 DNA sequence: TGTGCCAGCAGTTTATTGCGGGGGCCCTACGAGCAGTACTTC.

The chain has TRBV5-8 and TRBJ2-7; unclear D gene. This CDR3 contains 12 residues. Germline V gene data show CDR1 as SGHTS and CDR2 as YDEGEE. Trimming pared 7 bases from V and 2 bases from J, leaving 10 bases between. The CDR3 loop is CASPSPPYEQYF. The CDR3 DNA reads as TGTGCCAGCCCCTCCCCGCCCTACGAGCAGTACTTC. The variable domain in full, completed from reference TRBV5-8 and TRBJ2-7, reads EAGVTQSPTHLIKTRGQQATLRCSPISGHTSVYWYQQALGLGLQFLLWYDEGEERNRGNFPPRFSGRQFPNYSSELNVNALELEDSALYLCASPSPPYEQYFGPGTRLTVT.

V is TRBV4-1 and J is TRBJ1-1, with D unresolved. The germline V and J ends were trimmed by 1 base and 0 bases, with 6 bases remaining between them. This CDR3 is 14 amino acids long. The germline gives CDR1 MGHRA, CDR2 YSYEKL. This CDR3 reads CASSQGRLNTEAFF. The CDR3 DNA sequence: TGCGCCAGCAGCCAAGGGCGCTTGAACACTGAAGCTTTCTTT.

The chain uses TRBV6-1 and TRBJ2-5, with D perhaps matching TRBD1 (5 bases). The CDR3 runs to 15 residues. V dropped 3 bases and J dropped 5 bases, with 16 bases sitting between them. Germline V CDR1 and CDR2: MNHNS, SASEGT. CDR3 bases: TGTGCCAGCAGTGAGGGGCTCCCAAGGGTGGAGACCCAGTACTTC. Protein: CASSEGLPRVETQYF.

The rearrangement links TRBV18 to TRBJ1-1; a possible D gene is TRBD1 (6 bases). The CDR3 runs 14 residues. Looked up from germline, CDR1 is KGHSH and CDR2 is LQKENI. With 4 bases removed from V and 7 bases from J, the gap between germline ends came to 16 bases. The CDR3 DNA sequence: TGTGCCAGCTCACTCGACAGGTCTAAGGGTGAAGCTTTCTTT. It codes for CASSLDRSKGEAFF. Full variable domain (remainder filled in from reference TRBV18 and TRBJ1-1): NAGVMQNPRHLVRRRGQEARLRCSPMKGHSHVYWYRQLPEEGLKFMVYLQKENIIDESGMPKERFSAEFPKEGPSILRIQQVVRGDSAAYFCASSLDRSKGEAFFGQGTRLTVV.

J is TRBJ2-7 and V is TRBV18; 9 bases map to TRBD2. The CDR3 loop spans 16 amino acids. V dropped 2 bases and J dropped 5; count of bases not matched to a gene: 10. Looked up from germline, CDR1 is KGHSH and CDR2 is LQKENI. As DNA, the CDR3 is TGTGCCAGCTCACCAGGGCTAGCGGGATGGTCCAACGAGCAGTACTTC. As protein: CASSPGLAGWSNEQYF.